Here is one TCR beta chain with its context. What it binds is not known. Trimming pared 0 bases from V and 4 bases from J, leaving 9 bases between. The CDR3 runs to 14 residues. The V gene's germline CDR1 is SGHDN and CDR2 FVKESK. The sample is drawn from a study of beta chain features in type 1 diabetes. Of the isolated RNA, all was reverse transcribed, and so the sequenced material was expressed TCRB transcripts. TCRdb keeps only in-frame clones here, not all; method: immunoSEQ multiplex PCR. This table holds some 660,000 clones, over 12% found once. Study findings and constraints: A PCR bias possibly favoring shorter templates would apply equally to patients and controls. More deletions and fewer insertions at VDJ junctions were seen in type 1 diabetes patients. All four CD4+ subsets from Type 1 diabetes patients carried moderately but significantly shorter TCRB CDR3s.

Every donor had blood drawn once into heparin, roughly 110 mL on average. CD45RO/CCR7/CD25/CD127/CD95/CD27 sorting isolated CD4+ naive, central memory, regulatory and stem cell-like memory cells. V and J are TRBV14 and TRBJ1-2; D gene uncertain. The sequencing sample was made of naive CD4+ T cells from blood. The clonotype originates from a man between 18 and 29 years old with type 1 diabetes. The CDR3, as DNA: TGTGCCAGCAGCCAAGATCGATCCCTCTATGGCTACACCTTC. It codes for CASSQDRSLYGYTF.